These T cell receptor beta chains were read from a single sample in a study of shared clonotypes between healthy human individuals. Measured with immunoSEQ multiplex PCR; TCRdb has only the in-frame clones, and not every one. The sample shows about 2,100,000 clones, around 93% of them seen only once. The material sequenced was naive CD8+ T cells from PBMCs. Receptors originate from a man aged 18-30 years in good health. Some clones in this sample may be carry-over from other donors' samples. Both conserved end residues are part of each CDR3.

J | V | CDR3
TRBJ2-1 | TRBV4-2 | CASSQDLTVTTPEQFF
TRBJ2-7 | TRBV10-2 | CASRPPGVSYEQYF
TRBJ1-1 | TRBV30 | CAWSGTENTEAFF
TRBJ2-7 | TRBV6-4 | CASSVIAGGIDEQYF
TRBJ2-1 | TRBV7-8 | CASSATGGGYNEQFF
TRBJ1-3 | TRBV4-3 | CASSQVGGEGNSGNTIYF
TRBJ2-2 | TRBV19 | CAYRAPNTGELFF
TRBJ2-3 | TRBV14 | CASSPRPGQLLTDTQYF
TRBJ2-5 | TRBV4-3 | CASSQDPGLAGETQYF
TRBJ2-7 | TRBV27 | CASSTREGLYEQYF
TRBJ1-5 | TRBV7-8 | CASSLNSLTGKEPQHF
TRBJ1-5 | TRBV2 | CASSKNNHQPQHF
TRBJ2-1 | TRBV9 | CASSVGGGGEQFF
TRBJ2-6 | TRBV4-3 | CASSQEAPGAPGANVLTF
TRBJ2-7 | TRBV15 | CATSSLAGGRYEQYF
TRBJ1-1 | TRBV19 | CASMLVGGRVEAFF
TRBJ2-5 | TRBV5-1 | CASSLESGNQETQYF
TRBJ2-7 | TRBV28 | CASSPHQDLYEQYF
TRBJ2-2 | TRBV27 | CASRELAGGAGELFF
TRBJ2-1 | TRBV7-9 | CASSSTPSAEQFF
TRBJ2-7 | TRBV6-5 | CASSYSVGQGTYEQYF
TRBJ2-3 | TRBV7-9 | CASRAGGSLDTQYF
TRBJ2-1 | TRBV7-9 | CASSLSAGVILYNEQFF
TRBJ1-2 | TRBV14 | CASSHIRDRGPNYGYTF